A single sample gave rise to the 9 T cell receptor beta chains below, sequenced in a study of blood T cell repertoires in COVID-19. The assay was immunoSEQ multiplex PCR, and TCRdb's table has in-frame clones only and misses some. The data hold 200,000 or so clones, with around 90% observed a single time. Specimen: PBMCs or T cells enriched from blood (not recorded which). The source is a woman aged 25-40 years who had recovered from COVID-19.

The chain employs TRBV3-1 (or the pseudogene TRBV3-2) and TRBJ2-3, with D perhaps matching TRBD1 (6 bases). Germline CDR1 and CDR2: LGHDT and YNNKEL (reference sequence). Trimming stripped 0 bases from V and 4 bases from J, with 14 bases between. CDR3 length equals 16 residues. The CDR3 DNA reads as TGTGCCAGCAGCCAAGATCGAGCAGGGGAGTCAGATACGCAGTATTTT. Its translation: CASSQDRAGESDTQYF.

To note about this clone: At the DNA level, this CDR3 is encoded by other sequences in the same sample as well. The chain couples TRBV5-4 to TRBJ2-3, with no clear D. The CDR3 runs 14 residues. The germline V gene encodes CDR1 SGHNT and CDR2 YYREEE (reference sequence). V shed 0 bases and J shed 0 bases, with 5 bases lying between them. CDR3 residues: CASSLDRSTDTQYF. DNA of the CDR3: TGTGCCAGCAGCTTGGATCGGAGCACAGATACGCAGTATTTT.

The genes are TRBV29-1 and TRBJ2-7; 10 nucleotides agree with TRBD2. The CDR3 runs to 15 residues. With 3 bases clipped from V and 6 bases from J, the junction kept 11 bases outside the gene matches. Germline V lookup: CDR1 SQVTM, CDR2 ANQGSEA. CDR3 region: CSVETLLAGAGEQYF. The CDR3, as DNA: TGCAGCGTTGAGACCCTGCTAGCGGGGGCGGGCGAGCAGTACTTC.

This rearrangement joins TRBV2 to TRBJ1-5, with 7 bases fitting TRBD1. The CDR3 contains 14 residues. The ends lost 4 bases at V and 7 bases at J; junction bases unmatched: 7. CDR1 and CDR2 (germline): SNHLY, FYNNEI. The CDR3 bases are TGTGCCAGCAGTGCTGACAGGGAGTCCCAGCCCCAGCATTTT. Protein sequence: CASSADRESQPQHF.

This clone has only one observation. The DNA of the CDR3 is TGTGCCAGTAGTAGGGGACAGACGAACACCGGGGAGCTGTTTTTT. This codes for CASSRGQTNTGELFF. The genes are TRBV19 and TRBJ2-2; 7 bases agree with TRBD1. The V gene end was trimmed by 4 bases and the J gene end by 0 bases; junction bases not matched to a gene: 2. CDR3 length: 15 residues. The germline CDR1 and CDR2 sequences are LNHDA and SQIVND (reference sequence).

CDR3 amino acids: CASSQEGFNYGYTF. The CDR3 coding sequence is TGTGCCAGCAGCCAAGAGGGCTTTAACTATGGCTACACCTTC. This chain joins TRBV3-1 (or the pseudogene TRBV3-2) and TRBJ1-2; no clear D gene. The CDR3 is made up of 14 amino acids. Trimming removed 0 bases from V and 1 base from J, with 6 bases in between. The germline V gene has CDR1 LGHDT and CDR2 YNNKEL (reference sequence).

This clone came up a few times. The CDR3 region is CASSQGGDTEAFF. Here the CDR3 DNA reads TGTGCCAGCAGCCAGGGCGGCGACACTGAAGCTTTCTTT. The J gene is TRBJ1-1, the V gene TRBV7-3; D may be TRBD1 (5 bases). Germline CDR1 SGHTA, CDR2 FQGTGA. This CDR3 has 13 amino acids. The germline V and J ends were trimmed by 5 bases and 3 bases, with 10 bases remaining between them.

The J gene is TRBJ1-1, the V gene TRBV5-1; D uncertain. This CDR3 is built from 14 residues. Per the germline V gene, CDR1 is SGHRS and CDR2 is YFSETQ. V gave up 4 bases and J gave up 1 base, with 11 bases separating them. CDR3 sequence (DNA): TGCGCCAGCAGCGCCCGACTCCAGAACACTGAAGCTTTCTTT. Amino acid sequence: CASSARLQNTEAFF.

CDR3 region: CASSPDGYNEKLFF. The CDR3 DNA reads as TGTGCCAGCAGCCCTGACGGGTATAATGAAAAACTGTTTTTT. This chain connects TRBV7-9 to TRBJ1-4; no clear D gene. The V end was cut by 5 bases, the J end by 4 bases, with 11 bases between. The V gene's germline CDR1 is SEHNR and CDR2 FQNEAQ (reference sequence). The CDR3 has 14 residues.